The 28 T cell receptor beta chains in this list originate from one sample, sequenced in a study of blood T cell repertoires in COVID-19. Method: immunoSEQ multiplex PCR; TCRdb's copy keeps in-frame clones and lacks some. The sample lists more than 95,000 clones; 90% were seen once. The specimen sequenced was peripheral blood. The origin of the receptors is a human donor with active COVID-19. The donor label of this sample is uncertain.

This chain joins TRBV5-8 and TRBJ2-7; D is unresolved. This CDR3 has 13 amino acids. Per the germline V gene, CDR1 is SGHTS and CDR2 is YDEGEE. Trimming took 2 bases from V and 1 from J, leaving 7 bases between them. In nucleotides, the CDR3 is TGTGCCAGCAGCTTAGCCGGGTCCTACGAGCAGTACTTC. Its protein product is CASSLAGSYEQYF.

The J gene is TRBJ1-3, the V gene TRBV5-1; 7 bases fit TRBD1. V trimming: 5 bases; J trimming: 3 bases; junction bases outside the gene matches: 8. This CDR3 has 15 residues. Germline V gene data show CDR1 as SGHRS and CDR2 as YFSETQ. CDR3 nucleotides: TGCGCCAGCAGGAATACAGGGGAAGGTGGAAACACCATATATTTT. Amino acids: CASRNTGEGGNTIYF.

The V and J genes are TRBV5-1 and TRBJ2-5; 7 positions agree with TRBD1. CDR3 length: 14 residues. The J segment lost 5 bases and the V segment lost 4 bases, leaving 8 bases of the junction unmatched. CDR1 and CDR2 (germline): SGHRS, YFSETQ. CDR3 protein: CASSGRTGRETQYF. The CDR3 nucleotides are TGCGCCAGCAGCGGACGGACAGGTCGTGAGACCCAGTACTTC.

The J gene is TRBJ1-6, the V gene TRBV19; D possibly corresponds to TRBD1 (6 bases). Trimming cost V 7 bases and J 7 bases, with 14 bases left between them. The CDR3 totals 14 residues. Germline V gene lookup returns CDR1 LNHDA and CDR2 SQIVND (reference sequence). The CDR3 nucleotides read TGTGCCAGTACAAAGGGACACGGGAATTCACCCCTCCACTTT. It yields the protein CASTKGHGNSPLHF.

The rearrangement joins TRBV24-1 to TRBJ1-4, with D unclear. CDR1 and CDR2 (germline): KGHDR, SFDVKD. The CDR3 covers 13 residues. V was trimmed by 5 bases and J by 4 bases, leaving 7 bases between them. CDR3 nucleotides: TGTGCCACCAGTGGAGGGAGTAATGAAAAACTGTTTTTT. It translates to CATSGGSNEKLFF.

This rearrangement joins TRBV4-3 to TRBJ2-7; possible D gene TRBD2, 6 bases. The CDR3 is made up of 14 amino acids. V was pared by 0 bases and J by 7 bases, with 13 bases between. The V gene's germline CDR1 is LGHNA and CDR2 YSLEER. CDR3 amino acids: CASSQEGRGGEQYF. The CDR3 DNA reads TGCGCCAGCAGCCAAGAGGGGCGGGGTGGGGAGCAGTACTTC.

The rearrangement joins TRBV23-1 to TRBJ1-3; D possibly corresponds to TRBD1 (5 bases). TRBV23-1 is known as an ORF, though its function is uncertain. CDR3 length equals 14 residues. V was pared by 4 bases and J by 0 bases, with 7 bases between. Here the CDR3 DNA reads TGCGCCAGCAGTCCAGGGAACTCTGGAAACACCATATATTTT. This sequence encodes CASSPGNSGNTIYF.

This chain uses TRBV28 with TRBJ1-6; D is uncertain. V was shortened by 1 base and J by 12 bases, with 10 bases between the two germline ends. The CDR3 is 13 amino acids. From germline, CDR1 is MDHEN and CDR2 SYDVKM. CDR3 loop: CASSLSQALPLHF. In DNA form, the CDR3 reads TGTGCCAGCAGTTTATCCCAGGCACTACCCCTCCACTTT.

This clone is a singleton in its sample. The rearrangement links TRBV5-6 to TRBJ2-7; maybe TRBD1 (5 bases). The CDR3 sequence is 16 residues long. CDR1 is SGHDT, CDR2 YYEEEE, per germline. Trimming took off 0 bases at V and 2 bases at J, with 15 bases between the two ends. CDR3 coding DNA: TGTGCCAGCAGCTTGGTCGTTGCAGGGCAAACCTACGAGCAGTACTTC. Its translation: CASSLVVAGQTYEQYF.

The V gene is TRBV12-3 or TRBV12-4, the J gene TRBJ1-3; 7 nucleotides agree with TRBD1. The CDR3 contains 13 residues. Unmatched junction bases numbered 8, after V lost 1 base and J lost 14 bases. The CDR3 coding sequence is TGTGCCAGCAGTTTAGTCGAAGACAGGGCGGTATATTTT. Amino acid sequence: CASSLVEDRAVYF.

The V and J genes are TRBV9 and TRBJ2-1, with TRBD2 identical over 7 bases. Germline assignment: CDR1 SGDLS and CDR2 YYNGEE. The CDR3 loop spans 18 amino acids. J gave up 4 bases and V 0 bases, and 13 bases lay outside the gene matches. The CDR3 DNA sequence: TGTGCCAGCAGCGTAGAGAGTGGGGCCGCTAGCGGTTACAATGAGCAGTTCTTC. This sequence encodes CASSVESGAASGYNEQFF.

The CDR3 region is CAIKMAAGLSYEQYF. The CDR3 bases are TGTGCCATCAAGATGGCCGCGGGGCTTTCCTACGAGCAGTACTTC. The rearrangement joins TRBV10-3 to TRBJ2-7; the D gene is possibly TRBD2 (6 bases). V lost 7 bases and J 1 base, leaving 17 bases between the germline ends. Germline assignment: CDR1 ENHRY and CDR2 SYGVKD. The CDR3 has 15 residues.

The genes are TRBV11-2 and TRBJ2-1; the D gene is possibly TRBD2 (5 bases). The ends were cut back, 5 bases at V and 8 bases at J, with 22 bases in the middle. In germline, CDR1 is SGHAT, CDR2 FQNNGV. This CDR3 has 16 residues. Here the CDR3 reads CASSPDGVSQHYEQFF. As DNA, the CDR3 is TGTGCCAGCAGCCCAGACGGGGTCAGCCAGCACTATGAGCAGTTCTTC.

This clone occurred once. The gene calls are TRBV5-1 and TRBJ2-5, with a weak D call TRBD1 (5 bases). The CDR3 is made up of 14 amino acids. The germline CDR1 and CDR2 sequences are SGHRS and YFSETQ. The V and J ends lost 5 bases and 3 bases respectively, with 14 bases between them. The CDR3 reads CASRVTTAKETQYF. DNA for the CDR3: TGCGCCAGCAGGGTTACGACAGCAAAAGAGACCCAGTACTTC. Variable domain in full (rest from reference TRBV5-1 and TRBJ2-5): KAGVTQTPRYLIKTRGQQVTLSCSPISGHRSVSWYQQTPGQGLQFLFEYFSETQRNKGNFPGRFSGRQFSNSRSEMNVSTLELGDSALYLCASRVTTAKETQYFGPGTRLLVL.

The chain uses TRBV9 and TRBJ2-5; 8 bases are a match to TRBD2. The junction had 6 bases not matched to a gene; V was cut back by 3 bases and J by 2 bases. CDR1 is SGDLS and CDR2 is YYNGEE in the germline V gene. The length of the CDR3 is 15 residues. This chain's CDR3 is CASSARAGAQETQYF. The CDR3 DNA reads as TGTGCCAGCAGCGCCCGAGCGGGGGCTCAAGAGACCCAGTACTTC.

The CDR3 loop is CASSLALGERGNSYNEQFF. The CDR3 nucleotides read TGTGCCAGCAGCTTAGCTTTGGGGGAACGGGGGAACTCCTACAATGAGCAGTTCTTC. The chain carries TRBV11-3 and TRBJ2-1, with TRBD2 as a possible D gene (6 bases). Germline values: CDR1 SGHNT, CDR2 YENEEA. The V end was cut by 1 base, the J end by 0 bases, with 19 bases between. The CDR3 is 19 amino acids.

The chain employs TRBV6-6 and TRBJ2-1, with D tentatively TRBD2 (6 bases). The CDR3 loop spans 14 amino acids. Germline-derived CDR1 and CDR2 are MNHNY and SVGAGI (reference sequence). The V and J ends lost 0 bases and 6 bases respectively, with 9 bases between them. The CDR3 DNA is TGTGCCAGCAGTTACTCTACTAGCCCCAATGAGCAGTTCTTC. It specifies CASSYSTSPNEQFF.

This chain links TRBV5-4 with TRBJ2-3, with TRBD2 identical over 8 bases. The CDR3 has 16 residues. Germline V CDR1 and CDR2: SGHNT, YYREEE (reference sequence). V lost 0 bases to trimming and J lost 1 base; unmatched junction nucleotides: 4. The CDR3 DNA is TGTGCCAGCAGCTTGGCGGGGGGGCTTCGCACAGATACGCAGTATTTT. Protein: CASSLAGGLRTDTQYF.

The chain recombines TRBV4-3 with TRBJ1-2; maybe TRBD1 (6 bases). Trimming removed 6 bases at V and 8 bases at J, with 16 bases between. Germline CDR1 reads LGHNA; CDR2 reads YSLEER. This CDR3 has 13 residues. CDR3 region: CASSYRESRGYTF. The CDR3 DNA is TGCGCCAGCAGTTACAGGGAGTCGAGGGGCTACACCTTC.

The rearrangement uses TRBV5-6 and TRBJ1-5; D ambiguous. Germline V gene sequence: CDR1 SGHDT, CDR2 YYEEEE. V lost 0 bases and J 0 bases, leaving 10 bases between the germline ends. The CDR3 has 16 residues. The CDR3: CASSLGGPNSNQPQHF. The DNA for the CDR3 is TGTGCCAGCAGCTTGGGAGGGCCGAATAGCAATCAGCCCCAGCATTTT.

The chain joins TRBV2 to TRBJ2-2; TRBD1 agrees at 8 bases. Looked up from germline, CDR1 is SNHLY and CDR2 is FYNNEI. Trimming at V came to 7 bases and at J to 11 bases, leaving 6 bases not matched to a gene. This CDR3 is 12 amino acids long. CDR3 sequence (DNA): TGTGCCAGCACAAGGGACAGGTTTGAGCTGTTTTTT. This encodes CASTRDRFELFF.

CDR3 sequence: CATSDFSGKETQYF. In DNA, the CDR3 is TGTGCCACCAGTGATTTTTCGGGAAAAGAGACCCAGTACTTC. This sequence joins TRBV24-1 and TRBJ2-5; TRBD2 might be the D (5 bases). Per the germline V gene, CDR1 is KGHDR and CDR2 is SFDVKD. The CDR3 extends over 14 amino acids. V was clipped by 1 base and J by 3 bases, with 8 bases between them.

V is TRBV10-3 and J is TRBJ2-7; 14 nucleotides agree with TRBD2. Germline V CDR1 and CDR2: ENHRY, SYGVKD. The CDR3 has 16 amino acids. Trimming at V came to 10 bases and at J to 3 bases, leaving 11 bases not matched to a gene. For the CDR3, the DNA is TGTGCCACCTGGGCGACTAGCGGGGGGGGTAACTACGAGCAGTACTTC. Translating gives CATWATSGGGNYEQYF.

The rearrangement joins TRBV7-2 to TRBJ1-1, with D hard to call. Germline values: CDR1 SGHTA, CDR2 FQGNSA. V lost 2 bases to trimming and J lost 1 base, with 5 bases between them. The CDR3 totals 13 residues. CDR3 amino acids: CASSLRANTEAFF. DNA of the CDR3: TGTGCCAGCAGCTTAAGAGCGAACACTGAAGCTTTCTTT.

The chain joins TRBV7-9 to TRBJ1-2; 7 positions agree with TRBD1. The CDR3 runs to 13 residues. CDR1 SEHNR and CDR2 FQNEAQ come from the germline V gene (reference sequence). J gave up 7 bases and V 2 bases, and 4 bases lay outside the gene matches. Here the CDR3 DNA reads TGTGCCAGCAGCTTAAAGGGGGCAGGTGGCTACACCTTC. Its translation: CASSLKGAGGYTF. The variable domain in full, completed from reference TRBV7-9 and TRBJ1-2, reads DTGVSQNPRHKITKRGQNVTFRCDPISEHNRLYWYRQTLGQGPEFLTYFQNEAQLEKSRLLSDRFSAERPKGSFSTLEIQRTEQGDSAMYLCASSLKGAGGYTFGSGTRLTVV.

This clone was seen at least ten times. In nucleotides, the CDR3 is TGTGCCAGCAGTGCCTTCACAGGGGGTGATACCGGGGAGCTGTTTTTT. As protein: CASSAFTGGDTGELFF. The chain employs TRBV6-4 and TRBJ2-2; 8 bases map to TRBD1. The CDR3 runs to 16 residues. V shed 4 bases and J 5 bases; nucleotides not matched to a gene: 9. Germline lookup yields CDR1 MRHNA and CDR2 SNTAGT.

V and J are TRBV7-3 and TRBJ1-1; 9 bases align to TRBD1. V shed 5 bases, J shed 5 bases, and the junction held 6 bases outside the gene matches. Germline V gives CDR1 SGHTA, CDR2 FQGTGA. The CDR3 covers 14 residues. The CDR3 region is CASSRGTGRTEAFF. Written as DNA, the CDR3 is TGTGCCAGCAGCCGGGGGACAGGGAGGACTGAAGCTTTCTTT.

The J gene is TRBJ2-5, the V gene TRBV7-9; 8 positions agree with TRBD1. Trimming at V came to 5 bases and at J to 5 bases, leaving 10 bases not matched to a gene. The CDR3 runs to 15 residues. In germline, CDR1 is SEHNR, CDR2 FQNEAQ (reference sequence). This CDR3 is CASSPRQGMSETQYF. The DNA for the CDR3 is TGTGCCAGCAGCCCGCGACAGGGGATGTCGGAGACCCAGTACTTC.